These 26 T cell receptor beta chains were all obtained from the same sample, sequenced in a study of blood T cell repertoires in COVID-19. Data came from immunoSEQ multiplex PCR; TCRdb stores just in-frame clones and leaves some out. Counted here are approximately 450,000 clones, approximately 90% occurring once; the ten biggest clones make up 4% to 4.5%. Sequencing was done on a sample of peripheral blood. Receptor source: a woman aged 25 to 39 with acute or convalescent COVID-19.

The chain has TRBV12-2 and TRBJ2-7; whether TRBD1, the table's D call, matches the DNA was not checked. TRBV12-2 is a known pseudogene. The CDR3 spans 15 residues. The CDR3 region has the DNA TGTGCAAGTCGCTCAGAGGACAGGGAAGACTACGAGCAGTACTTC. This codes for CASRSEDREDYEQYF.

This chain connects TRBV15 to TRBJ2-3; TRBD2 agrees at 8 bases. The CDR3 is made up of 16 amino acids. In germline, CDR1 is LNHNV, CDR2 YYDKDF (reference sequence). After removal of 4 bases from V and 3 bases from J, the junction contained 9 bases not matched to a gene. CDR3 nucleotides: TGTGCCACCAGCACGAGAGCGGGAGCCTGGACAGATACGCAGTATTTT. Encoded protein: CATSTRAGAWTDTQYF.

The chain has TRBV18 and TRBJ1-1; no clear D. Per the germline V gene, CDR1 is KGHSH and CDR2 is LQKENI. The ends were cut back, 2 bases at V and 3 bases at J, with 7 bases in the middle. This CDR3 region has 13 residues. CDR3 DNA: TGTGCCAGCTCACCAAGCCTGGACACTGAAGCTTTCTTT. It is translated as CASSPSLDTEAFF.

The chain is built from TRBV5-1 and TRBJ2-5, with 12 bases that match TRBD1. The germline V gene encodes CDR1 SGHRS and CDR2 YFSETQ. The CDR3 extends over 16 amino acids. With 1 base clipped from V and 5 bases from J, the junction kept 6 bases outside the gene matches. The DNA of the CDR3 is TGCGCCAGCAGCTTGTTGGTGGGACAGGGGGCGGAGACCCAGTACTTC. Residues: CASSLLVGQGAETQYF.

CDR3 residues: CASAERQTGEADEQYF. In DNA, the CDR3 is TGTGCCAGTGCGGAGCGGCAGACAGGGGAAGCCGACGAGCAGTACTTC. The chain carries TRBV19 and TRBJ2-7, with 8 bases that match TRBD1. In germline, CDR1 is LNHDA, CDR2 SQIVND (reference sequence). V lost 8 bases, J lost 5 bases, and 17 bases stayed unmatched. The CDR3 is 16 residues long.

The CDR3 bases are TGTGCCAGCAGCTTCGTGTCCTACAATGAGCAGTTCTTC. This gives the protein CASSFVSYNEQFF. This chain joins TRBV11-1 and TRBJ2-1; D is unresolved. CDR3 length: 13 amino acids. Trimming removed 3 bases at V and 1 base at J, with 4 bases between. Germline V gene sequence: CDR1 SGHAT, CDR2 FQDESV (reference sequence).

As concerns this clone: The sample holds other DNA sequences that translate to the same CDR3. The rearrangement joins TRBV7-6 to TRBJ2-2, with D perhaps matching TRBD1 (5 bases). Per the germline V gene, CDR1 is SGHVS and CDR2 is FNYEAQ. V was trimmed by 1 base and J by 1 base, leaving 10 bases between them. The CDR3 is made up of 16 amino acids. This CDR3 is CASSLETGLNTGELFF. CDR3 DNA sequence: TGTGCCAGCAGCTTAGAAACAGGCCTGAACACCGGGGAGCTGTTTTTT.

The rearrangement joins TRBV2 to TRBJ2-1; maybe TRBD1 (6 bases). The CDR3 has 14 residues. Between the trimmed V and J ends, which lost 5 bases and 4 bases, there was a span of 12 bases. Germline CDR1 SNHLY, CDR2 FYNNEI. DNA for the CDR3: TGTGCCAGCAGTCCGGGACACACGTACAATGAGCAGTTCTTC. It codes for CASSPGHTYNEQFF.

The V gene is TRBV5-1, the J gene TRBJ2-2; TRBD2 agrees at 11 bases. The CDR3 covers 18 residues. Per the germline V gene, CDR1 is SGHRS and CDR2 is YFSETQ. The trim removed 0 bases at V and 0 bases at J, leaving 4 bases unmatched. CDR3 sequence: CASSLAGLAAANTGELFF. CDR3 nucleotides: TGCGCCAGCAGCTTGGCGGGACTAGCGGCCGCGAACACCGGGGAGCTGTTTTTT.

The chain combines TRBV4-1 with TRBJ2-5; D ambiguous. The CDR3 loop spans 14 amino acids. With 1 base removed from V and 2 bases from J, the gap between germline ends came to 8 bases. Germline V CDR1 and CDR2: MGHRA, YSYEKL. CDR3 sequence (DNA): TGCGCCAGCAGCCAAGCTTGGCAGCAAGAGACCCAGTACTTC. Protein sequence: CASSQAWQQETQYF.

The chain joins TRBV24-1 to TRBJ2-2, with a weak D call TRBD1 (5 bases). Germline V lookup: CDR1 KGHDR, CDR2 SFDVKD. V lost 3 bases and J 1 base, leaving 11 bases between the germline ends. CDR3 length: 16 residues. DNA for the CDR3: TGTGCCACCAGTGATCCCGATAGGGGGAACACCGGGGAGCTGTTTTTT. Protein sequence: CATSDPDRGNTGELFF.

The chain uses TRBV30 and TRBJ1-1; 9 bases map to TRBD1. With V trimmed by 2 bases and J by 4 bases, 2 bases remained unmatched. Germline V CDR1 and CDR2: GTSNPN, SVGIG (reference sequence). The CDR3 is 13 residues long. CDR3 amino acids: CAWSRDRATEAFF. The CDR3, as DNA: TGTGCCTGGAGTAGGGACAGGGCCACTGAAGCTTTCTTT.

The chain is built from TRBV27 and TRBJ2-1, with a weak D call TRBD2 (5 bases). Trimming removed 7 bases from V and 7 bases from J, with 14 bases in between. CDR1 and CDR2 (germline): MNHEY, SMNVEV (reference sequence). CDR3 length equals 13 residues. The CDR3 DNA reads as TGTGCCAGCACCACGCTAGCTCTAAATGAGCAGTTCTTC. This gives the protein CASTTLALNEQFF.

The J gene is TRBJ2-1, the V gene TRBV19; 7 nucleotides agree with TRBD1. The CDR3 covers 16 residues. CDR1 and CDR2 (germline): LNHDA, SQIVND (reference sequence). Trimming cost V 7 bases and J 2 bases; bases outside gene matches: 11. As DNA, the CDR3 is TGTGCCAGTAATAGACTCCGGGACAGCCCCTACAATGAGCAGTTCTTC. Protein: CASNRLRDSPYNEQFF.

This sequence joins TRBV1 and TRBJ1-3; the table calls TRBD1, which could not be checked here. TRBV1 is reported as a pseudogene. The CDR3 runs to 17 residues. CDR3 DNA: TGCACCAGCAGCCAAGCAAGACAGGGGGCTGAGGGAAACACCATATATTTT. The encoded protein is CTSSQARQGAEGNTIYF.

The J gene is TRBJ1-4, the V gene TRBV4-1, with D uncertain. V gave up 1 base and J gave up 8 bases, with 11 bases separating them. Per the germline V gene, CDR1 is MGHRA and CDR2 is YSYEKL. The CDR3 sequence is 14 residues long. This CDR3 is CASSQGDQREKLFF. For the CDR3, the DNA is TGCGCCAGCAGCCAAGGGGATCAGCGGGAAAAACTGTTTTTT.

The chain joins TRBV4-1 to TRBJ1-5; D gene uncertain. CDR3 length equals 15 residues. V dropped 2 bases and J dropped 4 bases, with 12 bases sitting between them. The germline V gene has CDR1 MGHRA and CDR2 YSYEKL. The CDR3 spells CASSQLPKPNQPQHF. The CDR3 DNA reads TGCGCCAGCAGCCAATTACCTAAACCGAATCAGCCCCAGCATTTT.

The genes are TRBV7-9 and TRBJ2-3; 8 bases agree with TRBD2. Germline assignment: CDR1 SEHNR and CDR2 FQNEAQ (reference sequence). J gave up 2 bases and V 0 bases, and 7 bases lay outside the gene matches. This CDR3 is 17 amino acids long. This chain's CDR3 is CASSLARASGYTDTQYF. In nucleotides, the CDR3 is TGTGCCAGCAGCTTAGCGCGGGCTAGCGGGTACACAGATACGCAGTATTTT.

The chain combines TRBV30 with TRBJ1-1; D is undetermined. The CDR3 is made up of 14 amino acids. V was trimmed by 6 bases and J by 1 base, leaving 15 bases between them. Germline V lookup: CDR1 GTSNPN, CDR2 SVGIG (reference sequence). CDR3 sequence (DNA): TGTGCCTGCTCCCTTGGGCCAGCGAACACTGAAGCTTTCTTT. This encodes CACSLGPANTEAFF.

The chain employs TRBV28 and TRBJ1-5; 9 bases align to TRBD1. V lost 1 base, J lost 4 bases, and 2 bases stayed unmatched. The CDR3 loop spans 15 amino acids. The germline V gene encodes CDR1 MDHEN and CDR2 SYDVKM. CDR3 region: CASSLSGQGNQPQHF. CDR3 DNA sequence: TGTGCCAGCAGTTTATCCGGACAGGGGAATCAGCCCCAGCATTTT.

The J gene is TRBJ1-1, the V gene TRBV20-1, with unresolved D. V was trimmed by 8 bases and J by 4 bases, leaving 11 bases between them. Germline CDR1 DFQATT, CDR2 SNEGSKA (reference sequence). The CDR3 loop spans 11 amino acids. The CDR3 loop reads CSRTVGTEAFF. Written as DNA, the CDR3 is TGCAGTAGAACAGTGGGCACTGAAGCTTTCTTT.

This chain joins TRBV6-6 and TRBJ2-3; no reliable D call. The CDR3 runs to 12 residues. Germline V lookup: CDR1 MNHNY, CDR2 SVGAGI (reference sequence). The germline V and J ends were trimmed by 4 bases and 6 bases, with 8 bases remaining between them. The CDR3 sequence: CASSFTRDTQYF. The CDR3 DNA follows: TGTGCCAGCAGTTTCACCCGGGATACGCAGTATTTT.

This chain links TRBV5-1 with TRBJ1-4; 7 nucleotides match TRBD1. Looked up from germline, CDR1 is SGHRS and CDR2 is YFSETQ. CDR3 size: 15 residues. With V trimmed by 3 bases and J by 6 bases, 8 bases remained unmatched. This chain's CDR3 is CASSSSGTADEKLFF. Here the CDR3 DNA reads TGCGCCAGCAGCTCGTCCGGGACAGCTGATGAAAAACTGTTTTTT.

This rearrangement joins TRBV27 to TRBJ2-7, with no clear D. Germline loops: CDR1 MNHEY, CDR2 SMNVEV (reference sequence). V was trimmed by 6 bases and J by 0 bases, leaving 9 bases between them. This CDR3 has 13 amino acids. The CDR3 DNA sequence: TGTGCCAGCAGAAACCAGGACTCCTACGAGCAGTACTTC. As protein: CASRNQDSYEQYF.

The chain joins TRBV5-1 to TRBJ1-2; D is possibly TRBD1 (6 bases). Deletions cut 0 bases from V and 6 bases from J, with 9 bases between. The CDR3 has 13 amino acids. The germline CDR1 and CDR2 sequences are SGHRS and YFSETQ. The CDR3 bases are TGCGCCAGCAGCTTGGGACAGGACAATGGCTACACCTTC. It specifies CASSLGQDNGYTF.

V is TRBV9 and J is TRBJ2-6; tentative D call: TRBD2 (5 bases). The CDR3 consists of 15 residues. Germline assignment: CDR1 SGDLS and CDR2 YYNGEE. With 0 bases removed from V and 4 bases from J, the gap between germline ends came to 8 bases. The CDR3: CASSVGGSGANVLTF. The CDR3 DNA sequence: TGTGCCAGCAGCGTAGGAGGGTCAGGGGCCAACGTCCTGACTTTC.